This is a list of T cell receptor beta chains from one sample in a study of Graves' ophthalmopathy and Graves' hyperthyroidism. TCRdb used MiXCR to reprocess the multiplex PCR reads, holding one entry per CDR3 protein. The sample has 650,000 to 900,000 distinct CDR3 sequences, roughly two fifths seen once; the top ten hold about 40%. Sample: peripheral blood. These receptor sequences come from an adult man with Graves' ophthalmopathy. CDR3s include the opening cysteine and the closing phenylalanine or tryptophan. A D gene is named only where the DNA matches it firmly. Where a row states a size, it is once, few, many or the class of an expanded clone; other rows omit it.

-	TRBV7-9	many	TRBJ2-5	CASSLALPGSQETQYF	TGTGCCAGCAGCTTAGCACTGCCGGGTTCGCAAGAGACCCAGTACTTC
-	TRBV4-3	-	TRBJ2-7	CASSPDRRTYEQYF	TGCGCCAGCAGCCCAGACAGACGTACCTACGAGCAGTACTTC
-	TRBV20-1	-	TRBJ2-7	CSARATHYEQYF	TGCAGTGCTAGAGCTACCCACTACGAGCAGTACTTC
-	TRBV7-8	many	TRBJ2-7	CASTLRQGDYEQYF	TGTGCCAGCACCCTCAGGCAGGGAGACTACGAGCAGTACTTC
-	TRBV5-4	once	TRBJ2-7	CASSLRGSIYEQYF	TGTGCCAGCAGCTTGAGGGGCAGTATCTACGAGCAGTACTTC
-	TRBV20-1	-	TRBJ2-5	CSAGGRAAKETQYF	TGCAGTGCTGGGGGTAGGGCGGCAAAAGAAACCCAGTACTTC
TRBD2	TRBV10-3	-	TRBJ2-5	CAIRMSADSGSTDTQYF	TGTGCCATCAGGATGTCGGCGGATAGCGGGAGCACAGATACGCAGTACTTC
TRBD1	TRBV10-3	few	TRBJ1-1	CASSYSRQGMTEAFF	TGTGCCAGCAGTTACTCGAGACAGGGGATGACTGAAGCTTTCTTT
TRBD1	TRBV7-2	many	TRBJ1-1	CASSLGQGARHVKFEAFF	TGTGCCAGCAGCTTAGGACAGGGGGCGCGTCACGTCAAATTTGAAGCTTTCTTT
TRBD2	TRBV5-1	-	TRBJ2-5	CASSQNGLGQETQYF	TGCGCCAGCAGCCAAAACGGACTAGGACAAGAGACCCAGTACTTC
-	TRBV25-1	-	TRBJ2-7	CASSYSRQPLIYEQYF	TGTGCCAGCAGTTACTCGAGACAGCCATTAATCTACGAGCAGTACTTC
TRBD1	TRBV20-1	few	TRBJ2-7	CSAENRDREPYEQYF	TGCAGTGCCGAGAACCGGGACAGGGAACCCTACGAGCAGTACTTC
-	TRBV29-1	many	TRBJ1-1	CSVEDARTVNTEAFF	TGCAGCGTTGAAGATGCCCGGACAGTGAACACTGAAGCTTTCTTT
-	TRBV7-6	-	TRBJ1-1	CASSSGTPNGEAFF	TGTGCCAGCAGCTCCGGGACTCCCAACGGGGAAGCTTTCTTT
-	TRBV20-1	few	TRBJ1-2	CSARKVGGYGYTF	TGCAGTGCTAGAAAGGTGGGGGGGTATGGCTACACCTTC
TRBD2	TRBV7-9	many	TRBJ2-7	CASSASGSAYEQYF	TGTGCCAGCAGCGCTAGCGGGAGCGCTTACGAGCAGTACTTC
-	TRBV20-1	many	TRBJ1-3	CSAEDDTIYF	TGCAGTGCCGAGGACGACACCATATATTTT
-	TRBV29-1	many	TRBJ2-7	CSVEPRAGTYEQYF	TGCAGCGTTGAACCCCGGGCAGGTACCTACGAGCAGTACTTC
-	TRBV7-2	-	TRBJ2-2	CASSLAGSWGLTGELFF	TGTGCCAGCAGCTTGGCGGGCTCGTGGGGCCTCACCGGGGAGCTGTTTTTT
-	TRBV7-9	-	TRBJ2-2	CASLETMNTGELFF	TGTGCCAGCCTTGAGACAATGAACACCGGGGAGCTGTTTTTT
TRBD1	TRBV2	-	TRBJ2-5	CASSRDRGFQETQYF	TGTGCCAGCAGCCGGGACAGGGGTTTCCAGGAGACCCAGTACTTC
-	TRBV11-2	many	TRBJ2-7	CASSLRYSYEQYF	TGTGCCAGCAGCTTAAGGTACTCCTACGAGCAGTACTTC
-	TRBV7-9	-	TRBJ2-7	CASSLGAGANYEQYF	TGTGCCAGCAGCTTAGGGGCAGGGGCCAACTACGAGCAGTACTTC
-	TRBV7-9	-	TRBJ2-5	CASSLGTNPEGETQYF	TGTGCCAGCAGCTTAGGGACTAACCCCGAGGGGGAGACCCAGTACTTC
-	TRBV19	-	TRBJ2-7	CASGPGLTYEQYF	TGTGCCAGTGGGCCAGGGCTTACCTACGAGCAGTACTTC
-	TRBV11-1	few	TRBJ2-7	CASSLEFSREQYF	TGTGCCAGCAGCTTAGAGTTTAGTCGCGAGCAGTACTTC
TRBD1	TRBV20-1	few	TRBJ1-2	CSAPNDRVLFRGYTF	TGCAGTGCTCCAAACGACAGGGTGCTTTTTCGTGGCTACACCTTC
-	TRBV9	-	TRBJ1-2	CASSPGLDGYTF	TGTGCCAGCTCACCAGGGTTGGATGGCTACACCTTC
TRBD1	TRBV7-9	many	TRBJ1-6	CASSPTGTGNSPLHF	TGTGCCAGCAGCCCGACCGGGACAGGGAACTCACCCCTCCACTTT
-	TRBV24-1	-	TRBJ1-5	CATAVSGNSNQPQHF	TGTGCCACAGCAGTCTCCGGTAATAGCAATCAGCCCCAGCATTTT
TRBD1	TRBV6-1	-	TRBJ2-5	CASSERNPDRKETQYF	TGTGCCAGCAGTGAACGAAACCCGGACAGGAAAGAGACCCAGTACTTC
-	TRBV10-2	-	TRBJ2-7	CASKSSSYEQYF	TGCGCCAGCAAGTCCAGCTCCTACGAGCAGTACTTC
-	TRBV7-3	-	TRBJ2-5	CASPRQAGMVETQYF	TGTGCCAGCCCCCGACAGGCCGGGATGGTCGAGACCCAGTACTTC
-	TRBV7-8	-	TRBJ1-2	CASSQGGGSVYGYTF	TGTGCCAGCAGCCAAGGTGGGGGATCGGTCTATGGCTACACCTTC
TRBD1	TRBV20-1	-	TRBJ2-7	CSARHDRGGYEQYF	TGCAGTGCTAGACACGACAGGGGGGGATACGAGCAGTACTTC
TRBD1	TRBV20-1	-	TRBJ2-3	CSARPTGKFTDTQYF	TGCAGTGCTAGACCGACAGGGAAGTTCACAGATACGCAGTATTTT
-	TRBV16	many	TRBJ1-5	CASRYNQGDQPQHF	TGTGCCAGCAGATATAATCAGGGAGATCAGCCCCAGCATTTT
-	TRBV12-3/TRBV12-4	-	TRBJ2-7	CASSYAVVSYEQYF	TGTGCCAGCAGTTACGCGGTAGTCTCCTACGAGCAGTACTTC
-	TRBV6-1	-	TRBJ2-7	CASSIPGTLPYEQYF	TGTGCCAGCAGTATACCCGGGACACTGCCCTACGAGCAGTACTTC
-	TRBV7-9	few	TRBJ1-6	CASSPRSSPTYNSPLHF	TGTGCCAGCAGCCCCCGGTCCTCCCCCACCTATAATTCACCCCTCCACTTT
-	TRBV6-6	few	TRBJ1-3	CASTRGASGNTIYF	TGTGCCAGCACCCGGGGGGCCTCTGGAAACACCATATATTTT
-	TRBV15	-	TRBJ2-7	CATSSSGRDYEQYF	TGTGCCACCAGCAGCTCCGGACGGGACTACGAGCAGTACTTC
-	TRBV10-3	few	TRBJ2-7	CAISGRTYEQYF	TGTGCCATCAGTGGCCGTACCTACGAGCAGTACTTC
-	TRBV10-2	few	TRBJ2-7	CASSDFPGREQYF	TGCGCCAGCAGTGATTTCCCAGGGAGAGAGCAGTACTTC
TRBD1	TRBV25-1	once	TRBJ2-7	CASSYLYQDRGSEQYF	TGTGCCAGCAGTTACTTGTATCAGGACAGGGGATCCGAGCAGTACTTC
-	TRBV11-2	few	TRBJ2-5	CASSKLAPGTETQYF	TGTGCCAGCAGCAAACTAGCCCCCGGGACGGAGACCCAGTACTTC
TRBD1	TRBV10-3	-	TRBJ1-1	CATGTGGRGHTEAFF	TGTGCCACCGGGACAGGTGGTAGGGGGCACACTGAAGCTTTCTTT